This TCR beta chain comes out of a study of T cell responses to AZD1222 COVID-19 vaccine. The data were produced by immunoSEQ multiplex PCR, yet TCRdb's version contains in-frame clones alone and is incomplete. Of 100,000 to 120,000 clones detected, 87% appear once; the ten largest clones hold roughly 3.2%. This CDR3 region has 16 residues. The germline V gene has CDR1 SGHKS and CDR2 YYEKEE (reference sequence). Trimming took off 2 bases at V and 2 bases at J, with 14 bases between the two ends. The rearrangement links TRBV5-5 to TRBJ1-3; D is unresolved. The receptor's source is an adult in good health. Source: peripheral blood, taken on day 0 of AZD1222 vaccination. CDR3 in DNA: TGTGCCAGCAGCTTATCCGCCCGGCAGCCTGGAAACACCATATATTTT. Its translation is CASSLSARQPGNTIYF.